The 26 T cell receptor beta chains listed next were all sequenced from one sample in a study of OX40 agonist ivuxolimab in advanced cancers. Profiling relied on immunoSEQ multiplex PCR, and the TCRdb table lists in-frame clones only, not all of them. The top ten hold 3% to 4% of the sample, which has 62,000 or so clones, around 81% seen once. The source was CD4+ or CD8+ T cells sorted from blood, collected in a trial of the OX40 agonist ivuxolimab. These receptors originate from an adult with an advanced solid tumor such as melanoma, head and neck, liver or kidney cancer.

In its sample, this clone was seen once. The J gene is TRBJ2-3, the V gene TRBV13, with TRBD1 matching 10 bases. Germline values: CDR1 PRHDT, CDR2 FYEKMQ (reference sequence). This CDR3 spans 16 amino acids. The V gene end was trimmed by 5 bases and the J gene end by 5 bases; junction bases not matched to a gene: 10. The CDR3 spells CASSDRQGALGDTQYF. DNA of the CDR3: TGTGCCAGCAGCGACCGACAGGGGGCGCTGGGAGATACGCAGTATTTT. The full variable domain, completed using reference TRBV13 and TRBJ2-3, is AAGVIQSPRHLIKEKRETATLKCYPIPRHDTVYWYQQGPGQDPQFLISFYEKMQSDKGSIPDRFSAQQFSDYHSELNMSSLELGDSALYFCASSDRQGALGDTQYFGPGTRLTVL.

The chain is built from TRBV19 and TRBJ2-5, with D hard to call. In germline, CDR1 is LNHDA, CDR2 SQIVND (reference sequence). Trimming stripped 3 bases from V and 4 bases from J, with 6 bases between. The CDR3 consists of 12 residues. CDR3 DNA: TGTGCCAGTAGTATTCTAGGAGAGACCCAGTACTTC. Translating gives CASSILGETQYF. Full variable domain (remainder filled in from reference TRBV19 and TRBJ2-5): DGGITQSPKYLFRKEGQNVTLSCEQNLNHDAMYWYRQDPGQGLRLIYYSQIVNDFQKGDIAEGYSVSREKKESFPLTVTSAQKNPTAFYLCASSILGETQYFGPGTRLLVL.

V is TRBV6-7 and J is TRBJ2-5; 9 bases line up with TRBD2. Near its end, the DNA agrees better with TRBJ2-7, so the J call may be wrong. TRBV6-7 is an open reading frame, and its role is uncertain. There are 15 residues in the CDR3. CDR3 in DNA: TGTGCCAGCAGTATGGCGGGAGGGCCTCCCTACGAGCAGTACTTC. Translating it yields CASSMAGGPPYEQYF.

The rearrangement uses TRBV7-8 and TRBJ2-5; tentative D call: TRBD2 (6 bases). The ends were cut back, 2 bases at V and 3 bases at J, with 7 bases in the middle. Germline V lookup: CDR1 SGHVS, CDR2 FQNEAQ. There are 13 residues in the CDR3. The CDR3 nucleotides are TGTGCCAGCAGCTTACCGGGGGAAGAGACCCAGTACTTC. Translated, it gives CASSLPGEETQYF.

This clone turned up a few times. The rearrangement uses TRBV7-9 and TRBJ1-1, with no clear D. CDR3 size: 15 residues. V was trimmed by 6 bases and J by 5 bases, leaving 19 bases between them. Germline CDR1 is SEHNR and CDR2 is FQNEAQ (reference sequence). CDR3 amino acids: CASRPPPRFGTEAFF. The DNA for the CDR3 is TGTGCCAGCAGGCCCCCGCCGAGGTTCGGAACTGAAGCTTTCTTT.

The sample holds a few counts of this clone. This chain links TRBV4-1 with TRBJ1-2; D uncertain. The CDR3 runs 17 residues. The V gene's germline CDR1 is MGHRA and CDR2 YSYEKL. V lost 2 bases, J lost 2 bases, and 18 bases lay in between. The DNA for the CDR3 is TGCGCCAGCAGCCAATCCCTGGCTGGCAGACTCAACTATGGCTACACCTTC. Translating gives CASSQSLAGRLNYGYTF.

The chain is built from TRBV7-3 and TRBJ2-3; tentative D call: TRBD2 (6 bases). The V gene's germline CDR1 is SGHTA and CDR2 FQGTGA. V was shortened by 5 bases and J by 4 bases, with 16 bases between the two germline ends. This CDR3 comprises 15 residues. CDR3 nucleotides: TGTGCCAGCAGCCCCGGGAGCGGGCAGGCAGATACGCAGTATTTT. Protein: CASSPGSGQADTQYF.

This clone was counted only a few times. This chain links TRBV9 with TRBJ2-2, with TRBD2 matching over 9 bases. Unmatched junction bases numbered 6, after V lost 6 bases and J lost 0 bases. The CDR3 is made up of 16 amino acids. Germline assignment: CDR1 SGDLS and CDR2 YYNGEE. CDR3 sequence: CASTLLAGSNTGELFF. CDR3 sequence (DNA): TGTGCCAGCACCCTTCTAGCGGGATCGAACACCGGGGAGCTGTTTTTT.

V gene TRBV7-6 combines with J gene TRBJ1-5; unclear D gene. Germline V gene sequence: CDR1 SGHVS, CDR2 FNYEAQ. V was trimmed by 2 bases and J by 3 bases, leaving 11 bases between them. The CDR3 totals 15 residues. The CDR3 sequence is CASSLLGNFNQPQHF. Here the CDR3 DNA reads TGTGCCAGCAGCTTATTAGGGAATTTCAATCAGCCCCAGCATTTT. The whole variable domain, filled in from reference TRBV7-6 and TRBJ1-5, reads GAGVSQSPRYKVTKRGQDVALRCDPISGHVSLYWYRQALGQGPEFLTYFNYEAQQDKSGLPNDRFSAERPEGSISTLTIQRTEQRDSAMYRCASSLLGNFNQPQHFGDGTRLSIL.

The chain couples TRBV30 to TRBJ2-7; the D gene could be TRBD1 or TRBD2 (5 bases each). Trimming removed 0 bases from V and 4 bases from J, with 16 bases in between. The germline CDR1 and CDR2 sequences are GTSNPN and SVGIG (reference sequence). This CDR3 region has 15 residues. CDR3 sequence (DNA): TGTGCCTGGAGTGTGGGGGAAATAGAATCTTACGAGCAGTACTTC. This gives the protein CAWSVGEIESYEQYF.

This chain connects TRBV5-4 to TRBJ1-1; D possibly corresponds to TRBD1 (6 bases). The V gene's germline CDR1 is SGHNT and CDR2 YYREEE (reference sequence). V lost 4 bases, J lost 7 bases, and 23 bases lay in between. CDR3 length: 16 amino acids. CDR3 in amino acids: CASSTPGTPRPLEAFF. CDR3 sequence (DNA): TGTGCCAGCAGCACGCCCGGGACACCAAGGCCCCTTGAAGCTTTCTTT.

This clone was seen just once. The gene calls are TRBV2 and TRBJ1-1; D possibly corresponds to TRBD1 (6 bases). Trimming took 7 bases from V and 3 from J, leaving 12 bases between them. The CDR3 is 13 amino acids. Germline V gives CDR1 SNHLY, CDR2 FYNNEI. CDR3 nucleotide sequence: TGTGCCAGCACCAAAAGGGGGGACACTGAAGCTTTCTTT. It specifies CASTKRGDTEAFF.

J is TRBJ1-4 and V is TRBV28; D is possibly TRBD1 (6 bases). Germline CDR1 and CDR2: MDHEN and SYDVKM. The CDR3 length is 15 residues. V was shortened by 3 bases and J by 5 bases, with 13 bases between the two germline ends. The CDR3: CASSLGRGYNEKLFF. CDR3 bases: TGTGCCAGCAGTTTGGGCAGGGGATACAATGAAAAACTGTTTTTT.

This clone was observed a handful of times. The V and J genes are TRBV7-2 and TRBJ2-3, with 9 bases aligning to TRBD1. Per the germline V gene, CDR1 is SGHTA and CDR2 is FQGNSA. V gave up 5 bases and J gave up 10 bases; unmatched junction bases: 10. This CDR3 has 14 residues. Written as DNA, the CDR3 is TGTGCCAGCAGCCCCCCATCGGGGACAGGGCCGCAGTATTTT. Encoded protein: CASSPPSGTGPQYF.

Points on this clone: This sample also contains other DNA sequences that code for the same CDR3. V is TRBV30 and J is TRBJ1-5; unclear D gene. The CDR3 has 17 amino acids. CDR1 is GTSNPN and CDR2 is SVGIG in the germline V gene (reference sequence). With 1 base removed from V and 5 bases from J, the gap between germline ends came to 21 bases. CDR3 in amino acids: CAWSGEGGFSFDQPQHF. In DNA, the CDR3 is TGTGCCTGGAGTGGTGAGGGAGGCTTTTCGTTCGATCAGCCCCAGCATTTT.

A word on this clone: Other DNA sequences in the same sample also yield this CDR3. V gene TRBV5-6 combines with J gene TRBJ2-3; TRBD1 agrees at 9 bases. CDR1 is SGHDT and CDR2 is YYEEEE in the germline V gene. With 4 bases clipped from V and 8 bases from J, the junction kept 11 bases outside the gene matches. The CDR3 covers 15 residues. CDR3 protein: CASSKGQGAHGTQYF. The CDR3 coding sequence is TGTGCCAGCAGCAAGGGACAGGGAGCACACGGTACGCAGTATTTT.

The chain carries TRBV15 and TRBJ2-1; no firm D call. CDR1 and CDR2 (germline): LNHNV, YYDKDF (reference sequence). Trimming stripped 1 base from V and 6 bases from J, with 7 bases between. This CDR3 contains 13 residues. CDR3 sequence (DNA): TGTGCCACCAGCAGAGTTAGACGCAATGAGCAGTTCTTC. It codes for CATSRVRRNEQFF.

This chain links TRBV4-3 with TRBJ2-7; D gene unclear. The V end was cut by 5 bases, the J end by 5 bases, with 13 bases between. CDR1 and CDR2 from the germline V gene are LGHNA and YSLEER. This CDR3 has 13 amino acids. CDR3 DNA sequence: TGCGCCAGCAGCGTAGCTAGGCTCGACGAGCAGTACTTC. Its translation is CASSVARLDEQYF.

The chain employs TRBV9 and TRBJ2-3; 9 nucleotides match TRBD2. The CDR3 contains 15 residues. Germline V gene sequence: CDR1 SGDLS, CDR2 YYNGEE. J was trimmed by 6 bases and V by 3 bases; bases with no gene match: 8. The CDR3 reads CASSDSGRTMDTQYF. The CDR3 DNA sequence: TGTGCCAGCAGCGATAGCGGGAGAACGATGGATACGCAGTATTTT. The full variable domain, its missing parts supplied by reference TRBV9 and TRBJ2-3, is DSGVTQTPKHLITATGQRVTLRCSPRSGDLSVYWYQQSLDQGLQFLIQYYNGEERAKGNILERFSAQQFPDLHSELNLSSLELGDSALYFCASSDSGRTMDTQYFGPGTRLTVL.

The chain employs TRBV7-2 and TRBJ2-1; 9 bases agree with TRBD1. Per the germline V gene, CDR1 is SGHTA and CDR2 is FQGNSA. This CDR3 has 13 amino acids. J lost 8 bases, V lost 4 bases, and 3 bases had no gene match. CDR3 residues: CASSWTGDHEQFF. As DNA, the CDR3 is TGTGCCAGCAGCTGGACAGGGGACCATGAGCAGTTCTTC.

This clone was detected only once. The chain is built from TRBV4-2 and TRBJ1-1; D might be TRBD1 (6 bases). The CDR3 is made up of 15 amino acids. The germline V gene encodes CDR1 LGHNA and CDR2 YNFKEQ. Deletions cut 3 bases from V and 0 bases from J, with 11 bases between. CDR3 region: CASSQPGQLNTEAFF. Here the CDR3 DNA reads TGTGCCAGCAGCCAGCCAGGACAGTTGAACACTGAAGCTTTCTTT.

This chain connects TRBV28 to TRBJ2-5; unclear D gene. Trimming stripped 5 bases from V and 5 bases from J, with 18 bases between. The CDR3 is made up of 15 amino acids. Germline values: CDR1 MDHEN, CDR2 SYDVKM. The CDR3 loop reads CASSPAVVVLETQYF. CDR3 sequence (DNA): TGTGCCAGCAGTCCGGCGGTTGTGGTTCTTGAGACCCAGTACTTC.

This sequence joins TRBV9 and TRBJ2-2; a weak D match, TRBD1 (6 bases). CDR3 length equals 16 residues. The germline V and J ends were trimmed by 3 bases and 3 bases, with 15 bases remaining between them. The V gene's germline CDR1 is SGDLS and CDR2 YYNGEE. The CDR3: CASSAYRAWDTGELFF. The CDR3 DNA sequence: TGTGCCAGCAGCGCCTACAGGGCTTGGGACACCGGGGAGCTGTTTTTT.

Points on this clone: A junction end diverges from the germline sequence, so it may reflect a read error. The chain combines TRBV4-1 with TRBJ1-1, with a tentative D call TRBD1 (6 bases). Germline assignment: CDR1 MGHRA and CDR2 YSYEKL. The CDR3 extends over 14 amino acids. The CDR3 bases are TGCGCCAGCAGCCAAGAAGTCCGGGACACCGAAGCTTTCTTT. Encoded protein: CASSQEVRDTEAFF.

This clone was observed a single time. The V gene is TRBV7-2, the J gene TRBJ1-4; TRBD1 might be the D (6 bases). The CDR3 has 14 residues. Germline-derived CDR1 and CDR2 are SGHTA and FQGNSA. V shed 1 base and J shed 5 bases, with 8 bases lying between them. The CDR3 coding sequence is TGTGCCAGCAGCTTAGGACAGGAGAATGAAAAACTGTTTTTT. As protein: CASSLGQENEKLFF.

The chain links TRBV30 to TRBJ1-1, with 7 bases lining up with TRBD1. J lost 4 bases, V lost 5 bases, and 7 bases had no gene match. This CDR3 comprises 13 residues. Germline V gene lookup returns CDR1 GTSNPN and CDR2 SVGIG (reference sequence). The CDR3 DNA sequence: TGTGCCTGGTCGAAGGGGGCGGTCACTGAAGCTTTCTTT. It specifies CAWSKGAVTEAFF. Complete variable domain (other parts from reference TRBV30 and TRBJ1-1): SQTIHQWPATLVQPVGSPLSLECTVEGTSNPNLYWYRQAAGRGLQLLFYSVGIGQISSEVPQNLSASRPQDRQFILSSKKLLLSDSGFYLCAWSKGAVTEAFFGQGTRLTVV.